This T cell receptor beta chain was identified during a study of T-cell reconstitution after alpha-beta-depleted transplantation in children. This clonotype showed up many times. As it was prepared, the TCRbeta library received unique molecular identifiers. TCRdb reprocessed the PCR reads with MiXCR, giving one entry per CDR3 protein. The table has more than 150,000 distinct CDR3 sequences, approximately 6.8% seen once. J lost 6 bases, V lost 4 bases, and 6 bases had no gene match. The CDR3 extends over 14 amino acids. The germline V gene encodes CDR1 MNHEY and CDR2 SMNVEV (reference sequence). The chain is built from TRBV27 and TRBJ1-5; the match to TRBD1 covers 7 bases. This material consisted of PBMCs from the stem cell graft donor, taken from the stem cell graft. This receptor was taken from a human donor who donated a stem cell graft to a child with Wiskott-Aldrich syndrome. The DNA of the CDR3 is TGTGCCAGCAGTTCTCTCAGGGGGGCTCAGCCCCAGCATTTT. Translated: CASSSLRGAQPQHF.